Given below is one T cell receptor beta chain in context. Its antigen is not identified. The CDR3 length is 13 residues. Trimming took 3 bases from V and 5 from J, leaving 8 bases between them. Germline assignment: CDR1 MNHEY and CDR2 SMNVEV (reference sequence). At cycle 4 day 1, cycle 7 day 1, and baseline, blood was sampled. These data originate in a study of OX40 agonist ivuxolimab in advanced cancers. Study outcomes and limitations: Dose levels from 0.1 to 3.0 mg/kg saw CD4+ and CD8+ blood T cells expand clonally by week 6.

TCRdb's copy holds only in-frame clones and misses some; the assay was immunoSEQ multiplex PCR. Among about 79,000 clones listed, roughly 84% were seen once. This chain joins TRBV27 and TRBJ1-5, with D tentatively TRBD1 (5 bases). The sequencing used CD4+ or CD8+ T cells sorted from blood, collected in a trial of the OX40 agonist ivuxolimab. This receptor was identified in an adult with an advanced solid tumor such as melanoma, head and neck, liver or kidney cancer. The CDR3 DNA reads TGTGCCAGCAGTTTCACAGGTGATCAGCCCCAGCATTTT. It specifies CASSFTGDQPQHF.